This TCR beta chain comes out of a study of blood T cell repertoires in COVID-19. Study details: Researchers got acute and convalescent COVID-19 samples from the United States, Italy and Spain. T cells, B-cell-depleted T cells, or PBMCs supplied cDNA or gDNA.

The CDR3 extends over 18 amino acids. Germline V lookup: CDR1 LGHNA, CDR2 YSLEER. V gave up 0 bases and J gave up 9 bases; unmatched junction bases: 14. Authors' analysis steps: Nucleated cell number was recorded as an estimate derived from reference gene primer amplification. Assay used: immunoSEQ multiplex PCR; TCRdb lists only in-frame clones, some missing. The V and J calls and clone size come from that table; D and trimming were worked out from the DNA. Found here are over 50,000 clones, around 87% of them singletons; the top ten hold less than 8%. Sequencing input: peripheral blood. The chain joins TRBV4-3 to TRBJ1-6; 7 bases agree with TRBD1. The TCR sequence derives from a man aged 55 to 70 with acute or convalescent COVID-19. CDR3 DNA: TGCGCCAGCAGCCAAGAAACACCAAGACAGGGCTTATTTTCACCCCTCCACTTT. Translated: CASSQETPRQGLFSPLHF.